The TCR beta chain under discussion was sequenced for a study of radiotherapy plus CTLA-4 blockade in lung cancer. Overall study: Of all patients, around 19% responded objectively and approximately 31% showed disease control.

In germline, CDR1 is MNHNY, CDR2 SVGAGI (reference sequence). The CDR3 sequence is 15 residues long. J gave up 0 bases and V 6 bases, and 4 bases lay outside the gene matches. Sequenced by immunoSEQ multiplex PCR; TCRdb stores in-frame clones only, minus some. The sample holds about 87,000 clones, around nine tenths seen once. The sample holds a few counts of this clone. Its specificity is unknown. Those with chemo-refractory metastatic non-small-cell lung cancer were treated with focal radiation combined with CTLA-4 blockade using ipilimumab. Study-wide points: Blood-borne expansion of tumor-derived TCR clones followed radiotherapy plus ipilimumab.

The receptor was derived from a human donor with non-small cell lung cancer that progressed on radiotherapy plus ipilimumab. The sequencing here drew on peripheral blood, taken from a patient treated with radiotherapy plus ipilimumab. The V gene is TRBV6-6, the J gene TRBJ1-3; 8 nucleotides match TRBD1. CDR3 in amino acids: CASRMDRVSGNTIYF. The CDR3 region has the DNA TGTGCCAGCAGGATGGACAGGGTCTCTGGAAACACCATATATTTT.